The present TCR beta chain was sequenced within a study of blood T cell repertoires in COVID-19. Study-level information: The study drew acute and convalescent COVID-19 samples from the United States, Italy and Spain. PBMCs, B-cell-depleted T cells, or T cells were the source of the cDNA or gDNA that made up the material.

This CDR3 region has 14 residues. V was trimmed by 4 bases and J by 0 bases, leaving 6 bases between them. CDR1 and CDR2 from the germline V gene are LGHDT and YNNKEL (reference sequence). In the study's own analysis: Nucleated cell number was recorded as an estimate derived from reference gene primer amplification. Measured with immunoSEQ multiplex PCR; TCRdb has only the in-frame clones, and not every one. V, J and clone size derive from that table, while D and trimming were established from the DNA sequence. The sample consists of fewer than 300,000 clones, roughly 86% of them appearing once. This receptor was obtained from a man aged 18 to 29 with active or convalescent COVID-19. The sequencing input was peripheral blood. V usage is TRBV3-1 (or the pseudogene TRBV3-2) and J usage is TRBJ1-4; D is ambiguous. The CDR3 loop is CASSPRSTNEKLFF. CDR3 nucleotide sequence: TGTGCCAGCAGCCCACGGTCAACTAATGAAAAACTGTTTTTT.